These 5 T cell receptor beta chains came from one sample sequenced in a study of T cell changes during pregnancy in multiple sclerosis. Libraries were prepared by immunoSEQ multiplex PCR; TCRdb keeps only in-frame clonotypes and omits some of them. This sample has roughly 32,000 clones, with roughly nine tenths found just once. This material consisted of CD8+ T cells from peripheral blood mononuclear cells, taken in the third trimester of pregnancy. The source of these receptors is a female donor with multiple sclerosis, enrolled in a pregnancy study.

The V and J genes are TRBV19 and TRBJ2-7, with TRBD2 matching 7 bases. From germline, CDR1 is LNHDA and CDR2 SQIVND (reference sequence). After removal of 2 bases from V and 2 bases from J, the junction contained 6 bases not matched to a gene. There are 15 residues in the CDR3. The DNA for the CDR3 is TGTGCCAGTAGTATACGAAGCGGGATGGCCTACGAGCAGTACTTC. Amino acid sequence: CASSIRSGMAYEQYF.

The CDR3 loop is CASSVGTGGLDTQYF. The DNA of the CDR3 is TGTGCCAGCAGCGTAGGGACAGGGGGCCTAGATACGCAGTATTTT. The V gene is TRBV9, the J gene TRBJ2-3; 11 bases map to TRBD1. This CDR3 has 15 amino acids. V gave up 0 bases and J gave up 5 bases; unmatched junction bases: 2. The germline CDR1 and CDR2 sequences are SGDLS and YYNGEE.

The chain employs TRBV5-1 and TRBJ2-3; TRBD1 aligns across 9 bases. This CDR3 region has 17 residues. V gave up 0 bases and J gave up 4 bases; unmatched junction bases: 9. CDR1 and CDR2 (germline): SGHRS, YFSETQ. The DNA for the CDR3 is TGCGCCAGCAGCTTGGCAAACCGGGACAGGGCTGCAGATACGCAGTATTTT. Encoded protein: CASSLANRDRAADTQYF.

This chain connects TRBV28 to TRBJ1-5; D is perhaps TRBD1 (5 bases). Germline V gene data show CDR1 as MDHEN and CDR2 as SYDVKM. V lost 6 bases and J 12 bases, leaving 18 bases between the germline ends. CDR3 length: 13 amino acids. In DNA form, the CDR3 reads TGTGCCAGCAGGGGGGAGGACGCAACTCACCAGCATTTT. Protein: CASRGEDATHQHF.

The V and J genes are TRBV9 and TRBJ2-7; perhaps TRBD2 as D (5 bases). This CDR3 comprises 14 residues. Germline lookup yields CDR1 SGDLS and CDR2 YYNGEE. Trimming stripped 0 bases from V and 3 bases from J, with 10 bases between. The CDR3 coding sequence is TGTGCCAGCAGCGTAGGTGGGAGCGGCTACGAGCAGTACTTC. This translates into CASSVGGSGYEQYF.